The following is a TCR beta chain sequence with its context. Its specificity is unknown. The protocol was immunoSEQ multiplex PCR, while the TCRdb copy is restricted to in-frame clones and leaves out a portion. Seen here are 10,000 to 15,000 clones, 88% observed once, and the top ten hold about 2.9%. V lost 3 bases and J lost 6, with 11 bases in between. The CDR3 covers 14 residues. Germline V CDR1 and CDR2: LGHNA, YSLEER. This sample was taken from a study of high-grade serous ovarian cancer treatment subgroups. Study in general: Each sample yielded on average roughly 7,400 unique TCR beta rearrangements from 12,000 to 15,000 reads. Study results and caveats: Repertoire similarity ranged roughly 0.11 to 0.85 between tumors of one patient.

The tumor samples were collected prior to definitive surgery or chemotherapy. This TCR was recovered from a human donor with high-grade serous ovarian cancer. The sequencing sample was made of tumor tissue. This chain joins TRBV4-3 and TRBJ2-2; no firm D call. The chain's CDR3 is CASSHALVAGELFF. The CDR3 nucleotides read TGCGCCAGCAGCCATGCTTTGGTGGCCGGGGAGCTGTTTTTT.